This paragraph reports one T cell receptor (beta chain). This sample stems from a study of blood T cell repertoires in COVID-19. Here immunoSEQ multiplex PCR was the method, and the copy in TCRdb shows in-frame clones only, minus some. Of around 80,000 clones in the sample, around 87% are singletons; the top ten hold 8%. Trimming took 3 bases from V and 1 from J, leaving 9 bases between them. The CDR3 runs to 14 residues. Per germline, CDR1 SGHTA and CDR2 FQGNSA. V usage is TRBV7-2 and J usage is TRBJ1-1, with D possibly matching TRBD1 (5 bases). The specimen sequenced was peripheral blood. The origin of this receptor is an older man with active or convalescent COVID-19. The CDR3 here is CASSFGHGNTEAFF. The CDR3 region has the DNA TGTGCCAGCAGCTTCGGACACGGGAACACTGAAGCTTTCTTT.